This TCR beta chain was sequenced during a study of T cells in Graves' hyperthyroidism and ophthalmopathy. TCR beta CDR3 regions were amplified from RNA transcripts. The TCR CDR3 was amplified in a first-round RT-PCR using the HTBI primer set. Each CDR3 protein gets one entry after TCRdb re-called the multiplex PCR reads with MiXCR. The table records about 520,000 distinct CDR3 sequences, roughly a quarter of them present only once. J lost 10 bases, V lost 6 bases, and 15 bases had no gene match. CDR1 is MNHNS and CDR2 is SASEGT in the germline V gene. This CDR3 region has 16 residues. This clonotype was detected once.

What was sequenced was blood. The TCR was taken from a woman aged 25-40 years with Graves' ophthalmopathy. The chain carries TRBV6-1 and TRBJ1-4; 9 positions match TRBD1. CDR3 residues: CASSRRTGQGGGKLFF. The CDR3 DNA reads as TGTGCCAGCAGCCGGCGGACGGGACAGGGAGGGGGAAAACTGTTTTTT.